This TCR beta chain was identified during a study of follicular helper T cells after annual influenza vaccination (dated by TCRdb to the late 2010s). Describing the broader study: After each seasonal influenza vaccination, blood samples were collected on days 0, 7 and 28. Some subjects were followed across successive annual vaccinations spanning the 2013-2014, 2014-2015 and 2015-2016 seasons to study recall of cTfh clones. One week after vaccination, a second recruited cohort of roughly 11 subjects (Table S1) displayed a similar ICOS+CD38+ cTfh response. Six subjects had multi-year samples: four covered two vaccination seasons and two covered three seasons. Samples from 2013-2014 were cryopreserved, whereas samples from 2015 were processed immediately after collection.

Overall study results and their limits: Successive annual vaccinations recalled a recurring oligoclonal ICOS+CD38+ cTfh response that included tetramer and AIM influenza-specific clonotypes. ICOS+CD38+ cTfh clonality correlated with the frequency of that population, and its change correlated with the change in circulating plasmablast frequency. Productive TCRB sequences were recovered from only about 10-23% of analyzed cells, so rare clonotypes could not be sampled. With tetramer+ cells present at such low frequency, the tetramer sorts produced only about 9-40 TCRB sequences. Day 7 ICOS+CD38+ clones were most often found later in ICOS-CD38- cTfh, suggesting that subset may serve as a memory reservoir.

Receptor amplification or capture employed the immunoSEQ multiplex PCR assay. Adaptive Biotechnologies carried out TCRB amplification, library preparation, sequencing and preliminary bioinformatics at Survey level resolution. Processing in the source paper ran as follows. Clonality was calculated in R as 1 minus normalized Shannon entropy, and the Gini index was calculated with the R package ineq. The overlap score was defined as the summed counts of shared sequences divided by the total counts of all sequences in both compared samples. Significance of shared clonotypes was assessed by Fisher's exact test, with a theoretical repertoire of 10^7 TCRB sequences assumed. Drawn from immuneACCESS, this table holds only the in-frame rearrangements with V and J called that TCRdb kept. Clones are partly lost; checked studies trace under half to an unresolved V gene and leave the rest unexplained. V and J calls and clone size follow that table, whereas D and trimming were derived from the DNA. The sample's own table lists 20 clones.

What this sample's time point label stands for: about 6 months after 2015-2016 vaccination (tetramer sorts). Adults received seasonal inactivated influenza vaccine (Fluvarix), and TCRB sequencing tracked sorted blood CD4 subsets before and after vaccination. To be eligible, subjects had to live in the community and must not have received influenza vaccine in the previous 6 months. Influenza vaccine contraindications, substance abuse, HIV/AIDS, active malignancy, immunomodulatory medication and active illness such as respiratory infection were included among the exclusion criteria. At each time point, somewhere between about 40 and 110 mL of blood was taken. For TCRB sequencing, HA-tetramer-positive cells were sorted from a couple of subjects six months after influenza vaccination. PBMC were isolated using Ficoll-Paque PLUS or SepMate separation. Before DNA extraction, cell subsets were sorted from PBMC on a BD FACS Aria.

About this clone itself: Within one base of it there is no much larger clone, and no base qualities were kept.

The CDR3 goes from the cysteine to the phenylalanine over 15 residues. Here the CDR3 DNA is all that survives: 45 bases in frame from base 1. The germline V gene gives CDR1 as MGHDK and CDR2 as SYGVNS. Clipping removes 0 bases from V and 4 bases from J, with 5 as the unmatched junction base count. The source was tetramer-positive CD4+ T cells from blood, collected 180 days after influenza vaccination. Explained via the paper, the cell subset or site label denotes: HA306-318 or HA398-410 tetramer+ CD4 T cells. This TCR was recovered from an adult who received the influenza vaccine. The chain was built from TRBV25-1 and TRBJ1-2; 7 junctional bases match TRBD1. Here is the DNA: TGTGCCAGCAGTGAATACGGGACAGCTCTCTATGGCTACACCTTC. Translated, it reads CASSEYGTALYGYTF.